The subject of this entry is one T cell receptor beta chain. This record belongs to a study of blood T cell repertoires in COVID-19. The overall study: COVID-19 samples collected from the United States, Italy and Spain covered acute and convalescent phases. The cDNA or gDNA used as material had been derived from T cells, B-cell-depleted T cells, or PBMCs.

Per germline, CDR1 LNHNV and CDR2 YYDKDF (reference sequence). With 0 bases removed from V and 1 base from J, the gap between germline ends came to 7 bases. This CDR3 comprises 15 residues. Authors' analysis steps: Amplification of reference gene primers provided the estimated nucleated cell counts. Using immunoSEQ multiplex PCR, the repertoire was profiled, and TCRdb retains in-frame clones only, with some absent. The DNA was the basis for D and trimming; V, J and clone size are from that table. Among tens of thousands of clones listed, approximately 91% were seen once. The rearrangement uses TRBV15 and TRBJ2-1; D unresolved. Sequencing was carried out using peripheral blood. The receptor was isolated from a human donor in a cohort sampled during active COVID-19. CDR3 nucleotides: TGTGCCACCAGCAGAGATAGTGAATCCTACAATGAGCAGTTCTTC. It translates to CATSRDSESYNEQFF.